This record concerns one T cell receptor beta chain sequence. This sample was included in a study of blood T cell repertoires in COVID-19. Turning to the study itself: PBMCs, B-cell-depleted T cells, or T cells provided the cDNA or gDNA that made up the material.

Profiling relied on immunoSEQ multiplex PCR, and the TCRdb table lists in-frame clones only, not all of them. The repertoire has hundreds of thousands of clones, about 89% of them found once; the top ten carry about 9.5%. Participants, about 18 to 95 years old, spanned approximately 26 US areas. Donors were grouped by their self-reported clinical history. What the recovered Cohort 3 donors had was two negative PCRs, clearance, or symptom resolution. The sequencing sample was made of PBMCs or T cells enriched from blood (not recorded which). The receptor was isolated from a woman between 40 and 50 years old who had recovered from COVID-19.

CDR3 sequence: CASSRRTGSGANVLTF. The CDR3 coding sequence is TGTGCCAGCTCCCGCCGGACAGGATCTGGGGCCAACGTCCTGACTTTC. The rearrangement links TRBV5-6 to TRBJ2-6; TRBD1 matches 7 bases. The CDR3 is 16 residues long. V lost 7 bases and J lost 1; bases outside the gene matches: 8. Germline CDR1 reads SGHDT; CDR2 reads YYEEEE.